A single sample is the source of the 4 T cell receptor beta chains below, sequenced in a study of CD8 T cells in Susac syndrome. Random-hexamer reverse transcription was applied to roughly 0.45 to 1 ug RNA. TCRdb used MiXCR to reprocess the immunoSEQ multiplex PCR reads, holding one entry per CDR3 protein. The data show 200,000 or so distinct CDR3 sequences, about 95% seen once. The sample was CD4+ T cells from PBMCs. These receptors were collected from a human donor with multiple sclerosis.

This clonotype has a single count. V usage is TRBV4-2 and J usage is TRBJ2-5; D not certain. Per the germline V gene, CDR1 is LGHNA and CDR2 is YNFKEQ. The CDR3 runs 13 residues. Deletions cut 1 base from V and 5 bases from J, with 8 bases between. The CDR3 DNA is TGTGCCAGCAGCCAAGGGCCCCGGGAGACCCAGTACTTC. Amino acid sequence: CASSQGPRETQYF.

The rearrangement links TRBV20-1 to TRBJ2-1, with D perhaps being TRBD1 or TRBD2 (5 bases each). There are 13 residues in the CDR3. Trimming pared 4 bases from V and 9 bases from J, leaving 16 bases between. The germline CDR1 and CDR2 sequences are DFQATT and SNEGSKA (reference sequence). The CDR3: CSAKLVSGGEQFF. Here the CDR3 DNA reads TGCAGTGCTAAACTAGTTTCTGGGGGTGAGCAGTTCTTC.

The genes are TRBV20-1 and TRBJ1-5; D is perhaps TRBD1 (5 bases). This CDR3 is built from 13 residues. Per the germline V gene, CDR1 is DFQATT and CDR2 is SNEGSKA (reference sequence). Trimming took 1 base from V and 2 from J, leaving 6 bases between them. The CDR3 nucleotides read TGCAGTGCTAGAGGGGGCGGCAATCAGCCCCAGCATTTT. It translates to CSARGGGNQPQHF.

The chain employs TRBV27 and TRBJ1-5, with 8 bases that match TRBD1. J gave up 5 bases and V 5 bases, and 11 bases lay outside the gene matches. This CDR3 spans 16 amino acids. Per germline, CDR1 MNHEY and CDR2 SMNVEV (reference sequence). The DNA of the CDR3 is TGTGCCAGCAGTCGATACTCCGGGACAGGAGATCAGCCCCAGCATTTT. Encoded protein: CASSRYSGTGDQPQHF.